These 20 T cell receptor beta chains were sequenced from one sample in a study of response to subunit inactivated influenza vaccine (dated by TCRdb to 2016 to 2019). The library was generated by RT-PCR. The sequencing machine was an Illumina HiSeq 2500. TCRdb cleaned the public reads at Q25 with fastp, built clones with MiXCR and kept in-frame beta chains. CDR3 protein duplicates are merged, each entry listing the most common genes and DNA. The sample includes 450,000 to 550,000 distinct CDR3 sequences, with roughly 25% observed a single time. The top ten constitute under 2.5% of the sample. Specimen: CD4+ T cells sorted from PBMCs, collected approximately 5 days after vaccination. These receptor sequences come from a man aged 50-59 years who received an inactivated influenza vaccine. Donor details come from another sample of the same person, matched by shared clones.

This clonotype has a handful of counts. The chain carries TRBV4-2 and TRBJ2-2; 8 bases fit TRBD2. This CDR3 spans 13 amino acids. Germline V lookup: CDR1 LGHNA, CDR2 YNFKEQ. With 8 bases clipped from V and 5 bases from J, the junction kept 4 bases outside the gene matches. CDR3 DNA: TGTGCCAGCGCGGGGGGCCGGACCGGGGAGCTGTTTTTT. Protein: CASAGGRTGELFF.

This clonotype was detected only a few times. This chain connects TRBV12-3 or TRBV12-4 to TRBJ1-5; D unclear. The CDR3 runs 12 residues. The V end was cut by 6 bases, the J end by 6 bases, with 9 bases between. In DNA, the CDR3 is TGTGCCAGCAGCTGGGTGGGTCAGCCCCAGCATTTT. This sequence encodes CASSWVGQPQHF.

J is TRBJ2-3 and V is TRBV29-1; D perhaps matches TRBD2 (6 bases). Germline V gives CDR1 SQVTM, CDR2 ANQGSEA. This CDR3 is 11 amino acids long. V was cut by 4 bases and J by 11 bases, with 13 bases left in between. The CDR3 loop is CSVGFGGEQYF. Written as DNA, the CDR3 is TGCAGCGTTGGGTTCGGGGGAGAGCAGTATTTT.

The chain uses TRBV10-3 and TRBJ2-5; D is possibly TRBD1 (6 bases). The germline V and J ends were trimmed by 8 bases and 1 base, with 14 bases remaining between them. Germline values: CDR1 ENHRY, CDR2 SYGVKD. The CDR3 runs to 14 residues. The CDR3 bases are TGTGCCATCGCCAGGGGCGTCAGCCAAGAGACCCAGTACTTC. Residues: CAIARGVSQETQYF.

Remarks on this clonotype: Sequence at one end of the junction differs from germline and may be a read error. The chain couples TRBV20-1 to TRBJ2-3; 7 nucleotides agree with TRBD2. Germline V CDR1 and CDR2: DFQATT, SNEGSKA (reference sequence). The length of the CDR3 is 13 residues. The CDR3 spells CSARTPSGRPGDF. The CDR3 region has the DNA TGCAGTGCTAGAACCCCTAGCGGAAGGCCCGGGGATTTT.

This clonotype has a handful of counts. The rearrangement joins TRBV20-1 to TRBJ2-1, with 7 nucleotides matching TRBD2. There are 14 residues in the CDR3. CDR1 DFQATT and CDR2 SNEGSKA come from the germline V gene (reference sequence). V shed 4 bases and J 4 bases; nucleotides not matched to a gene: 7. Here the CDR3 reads CSATTSATYNEQFF. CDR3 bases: TGCAGTGCTACTACTAGCGCGACGTACAATGAGCAGTTCTTC.

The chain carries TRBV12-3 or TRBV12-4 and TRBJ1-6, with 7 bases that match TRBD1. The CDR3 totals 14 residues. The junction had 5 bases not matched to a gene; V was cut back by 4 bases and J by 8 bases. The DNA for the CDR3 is TGTGCCAGCAGTTGGGACAGAGCGGATTCACCCCTCCACTTT. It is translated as CASSWDRADSPLHF.

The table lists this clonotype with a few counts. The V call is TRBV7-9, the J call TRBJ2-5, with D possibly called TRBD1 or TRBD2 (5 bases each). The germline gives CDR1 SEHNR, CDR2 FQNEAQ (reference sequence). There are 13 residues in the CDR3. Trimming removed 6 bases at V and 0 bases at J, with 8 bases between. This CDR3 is CASRGRNQETQYF. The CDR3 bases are TGTGCCAGCAGGGGACGGAACCAAGAGACCCAGTACTTC. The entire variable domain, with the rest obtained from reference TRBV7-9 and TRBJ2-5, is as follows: DTGVSQNPRHKITKRGQNVTFRCDPISEHNRLYWYRQTLGQGPEFLTYFQNEAQLEKSRLLSDRFSAERPKGSFSTLEIQRTEQGDSAMYLCASRGRNQETQYFGPGTRLLVL.

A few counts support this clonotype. CDR3 sequence reads: CASSTGRGGYTF. The DNA for the CDR3 is TGCGCCAGCAGCACCGGTCGTGGCGGCTACACCTTC. The rearrangement links TRBV5-1 to TRBJ1-2, with D unresolved. V gave up 4 bases and J gave up 8 bases, with 12 bases separating them. Germline loops: CDR1 SGHRS, CDR2 YFSETQ. This CDR3 spans 12 amino acids.

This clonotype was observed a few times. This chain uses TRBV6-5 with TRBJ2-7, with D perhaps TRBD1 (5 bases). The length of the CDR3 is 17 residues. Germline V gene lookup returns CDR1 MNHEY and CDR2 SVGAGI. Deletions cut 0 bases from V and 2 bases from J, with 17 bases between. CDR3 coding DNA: TGTGCCAGCAGTTACTCTAATCGTCCAGGACAAACCTACGAGCAGTACTTC. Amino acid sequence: CASSYSNRPGQTYEQYF.

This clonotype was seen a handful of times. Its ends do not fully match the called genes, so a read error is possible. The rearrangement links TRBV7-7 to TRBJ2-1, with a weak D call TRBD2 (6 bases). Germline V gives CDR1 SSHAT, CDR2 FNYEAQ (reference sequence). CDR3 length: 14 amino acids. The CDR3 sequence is CASSMPGESNKQFF. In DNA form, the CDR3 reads TGTGCTAGCAGCATGCCGGGGGAAAGTAATAAGCAGTTCTTC.

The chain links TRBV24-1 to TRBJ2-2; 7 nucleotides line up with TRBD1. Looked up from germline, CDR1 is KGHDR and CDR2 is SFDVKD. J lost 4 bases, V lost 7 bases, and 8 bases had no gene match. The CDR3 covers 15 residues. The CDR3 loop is CATRAGTEATGELFF. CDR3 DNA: TGTGCCACCAGAGCCGGGACAGAGGCCACCGGGGAGCTGTTTTTT.

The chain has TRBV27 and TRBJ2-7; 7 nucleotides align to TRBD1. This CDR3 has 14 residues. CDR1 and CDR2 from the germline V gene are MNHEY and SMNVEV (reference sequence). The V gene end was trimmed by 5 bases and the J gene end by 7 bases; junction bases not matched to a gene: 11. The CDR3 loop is CASSPSTGTVEQYF. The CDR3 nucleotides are TGTGCCAGCAGTCCTTCAACGGGGACAGTGGAGCAGTACTTC.

This CDR3 is CASSLRQGRGNTEAFF. As DNA, the CDR3 is TGTGCCAGCAGCTTGAGACAGGGAAGGGGGAACACTGAAGCTTTCTTT. The chain links TRBV13 to TRBJ1-1, with 7 bases aligning to TRBD1. This CDR3 spans 16 amino acids. J was trimmed by 1 base and V by 3 bases; bases with no gene match: 8. Germline assignment: CDR1 PRHDT and CDR2 FYEKMQ (reference sequence). Using reference TRBV13 and TRBJ1-1 for the parts outside the CDR3, the full variable domain is AAGVIQSPRHLIKEKRETATLKCYPIPRHDTVYWYQQGPGQDPQFLISFYEKMQSDKGSIPDRFSAQQFSDYHSELNMSSLELGDSALYFCASSLRQGRGNTEAFFGQGTRLTVV.

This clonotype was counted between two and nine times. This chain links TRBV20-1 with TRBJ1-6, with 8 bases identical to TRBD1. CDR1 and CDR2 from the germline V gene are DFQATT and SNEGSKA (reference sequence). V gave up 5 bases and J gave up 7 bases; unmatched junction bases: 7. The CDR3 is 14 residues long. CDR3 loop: CSASTSGGNSPLHF. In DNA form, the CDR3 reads TGCAGTGCTTCGACTTCAGGGGGCAATTCACCCCTCCACTTT.

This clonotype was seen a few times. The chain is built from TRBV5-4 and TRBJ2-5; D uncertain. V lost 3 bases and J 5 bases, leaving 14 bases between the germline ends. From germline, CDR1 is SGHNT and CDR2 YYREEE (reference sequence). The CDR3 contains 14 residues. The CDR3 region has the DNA TGTGCCAGCAGCTCCTTAGATCCCGGGGAGACCCAGTACTTC. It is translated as CASSSLDPGETQYF.

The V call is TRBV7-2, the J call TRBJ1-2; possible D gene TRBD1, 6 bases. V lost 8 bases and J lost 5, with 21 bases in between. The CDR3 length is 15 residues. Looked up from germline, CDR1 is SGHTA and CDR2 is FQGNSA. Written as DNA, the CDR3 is TGTGCCAGCGGGGGCGTCCCGGGACAAGGGTATGGCTACACCTTC. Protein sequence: CASGGVPGQGYGYTF.

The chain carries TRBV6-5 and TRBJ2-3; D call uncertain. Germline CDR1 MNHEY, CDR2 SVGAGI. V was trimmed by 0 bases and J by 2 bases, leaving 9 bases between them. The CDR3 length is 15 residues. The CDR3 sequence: CASSYSMGITDTQYF. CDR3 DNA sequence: TGTGCCAGCAGTTACTCTATGGGAATCACAGATACGCAGTATTTT.

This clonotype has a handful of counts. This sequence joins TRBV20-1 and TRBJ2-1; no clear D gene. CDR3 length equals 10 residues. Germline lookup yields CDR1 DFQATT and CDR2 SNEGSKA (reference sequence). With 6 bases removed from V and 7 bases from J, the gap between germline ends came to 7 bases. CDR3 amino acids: CSASLNEQFF. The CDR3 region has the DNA TGCAGTGCCTCGCTTAATGAGCAGTTCTTC.

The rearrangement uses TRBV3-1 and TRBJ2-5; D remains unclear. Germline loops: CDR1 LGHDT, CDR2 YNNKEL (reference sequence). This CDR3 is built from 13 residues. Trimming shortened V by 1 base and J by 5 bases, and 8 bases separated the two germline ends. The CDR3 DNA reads TGTGCCAGCAGCCAAGGGAGTAAGGAGACCCAGTACTTC. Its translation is CASSQGSKETQYF.